This entry lists 25 T cell receptor beta chains sequenced from one sample in a study of blood T cell repertoires in COVID-19. Repertoires were generated with immunoSEQ multiplex PCR, while TCRdb's copy carries only in-frame clones and drops some. The sample has 200,000 or so clones; about 80% are singletons. Sequencing was carried out using PBMCs or T cells enriched from blood (not recorded which). The receptors shown here come from a woman aged 40 to 50 with acute COVID-19.

The V gene is TRBV20-1, the J gene TRBJ1-2; D unclear. V was pared by 8 bases and J by 5 bases, with 12 bases between. Germline V CDR1 and CDR2: DFQATT, SNEGSKA (reference sequence). The length of the CDR3 is 11 residues. The CDR3 region is CSSERSYGYTF. Here the CDR3 DNA reads TGCAGTTCAGAGAGGTCGTATGGCTACACCTTC.

The CDR3 bases are TGTGCCAGCAGTGCCTCGGAGAGGCCGGGCTATGGCTACACCTTC. Protein product: CASSASERPGYGYTF. This chain connects TRBV2 to TRBJ1-2; the D is unclear. V gave up 4 bases and J gave up 4 bases, with 16 bases separating them. The CDR3 contains 15 residues. CDR1 and CDR2 from the germline V gene are SNHLY and FYNNEI.

This clone has only one observation. The rearrangement joins TRBV28 to TRBJ2-3; D is possibly TRBD2 (5 bases). The germline V gene encodes CDR1 MDHEN and CDR2 SYDVKM. Trimming took 5 bases from V and 1 from J, leaving 13 bases between them. This CDR3 region has 15 residues. Here the CDR3 reads CASSIGLGGTDTQYF. CDR3 DNA: TGTGCCAGCAGTATCGGACTGGGTGGCACAGATACGCAGTATTTT.

A single count supports this clone. DNA for the CDR3: TGCGCCAGCAGCTTGGCCGTGGCAGGTTACGAGCAGTACTTC. This sequence encodes CASSLAVAGYEQYF. The chain couples TRBV5-1 to TRBJ2-7; D remains ambiguous. The CDR3 runs 14 residues. Germline assignment: CDR1 SGHRS and CDR2 YFSETQ. Trimming shortened V by 0 bases and J by 4 bases, and 11 bases separated the two germline ends.

The chain couples TRBV3-1 (or the pseudogene TRBV3-2) to TRBJ1-2; 8 bases are shared with TRBD1. This CDR3 spans 14 amino acids. Germline CDR1 is LGHDT and CDR2 is YNNKEL (reference sequence). J lost 8 bases, V lost 4 bases, and 9 bases had no gene match. This CDR3 is CASSPHVAGGGYTF. The CDR3 DNA sequence: TGTGCCAGCAGCCCCCACGTGGCAGGGGGCGGCTACACCTTC.

In its sample, this clone was seen a few times. The J gene is TRBJ2-3, the V gene TRBV5-6, with D possibly being TRBD2 (6 bases). The CDR3 covers 14 residues. Per germline, CDR1 SGHDT and CDR2 YYEEEE. Trimming took off 6 bases at V and 3 bases at J, with 14 bases between the two ends. The CDR3 protein is CASTPVAGTDTQYF. For the CDR3, the DNA is TGTGCCAGCACCCCGGTGGCGGGGACAGATACGCAGTATTTT.

The V and J genes are TRBV6-5 and TRBJ1-5; D unclear. Germline values: CDR1 MNHEY, CDR2 SVGAGI. Deletions cut 6 bases from V and 4 bases from J, with 7 bases between. The CDR3 spans 12 residues. CDR3 in amino acids: CASRPTNQPQHF. For the CDR3, the DNA is TGTGCCAGCAGACCAACAAATCAGCCCCAGCATTTT.

V is TRBV7-2 and J is TRBJ1-2; possible D gene TRBD1, 5 bases. With 0 bases removed from V and 3 bases from J, the gap between germline ends came to 14 bases. CDR1 and CDR2 from the germline V gene are SGHTA and FQGNSA. The CDR3 is 16 amino acids. CDR3 sequence reads: CASSLAGGVLDYGYTF. The CDR3 DNA reads as TGTGCCAGCAGCTTAGCGGGGGGGGTTCTCGACTATGGCTACACCTTC.

Only one count was recorded for this clone. J is TRBJ2-1 and V is TRBV29-1; TRBD2 matches at 8 bases. CDR3 length: 15 amino acids. Germline V gives CDR1 SQVTM, CDR2 ANQGSEA. Germline trimming cut 6 bases from V and 5 bases from J; bases unmatched to any gene: 12. The CDR3: CSVAPGGGLNNEQFF. DNA for the CDR3: TGCAGCGTCGCCCCCGGCGGGGGGCTAAACAATGAGCAGTTCTTC.

The sample holds one count of this clone. The chain links TRBV30 to TRBJ2-6; weak D call: TRBD1 (5 bases). The germline V and J ends were trimmed by 8 bases and 1 base, with 12 bases remaining between them. This CDR3 has 14 residues. Germline loops: CDR1 GTSNPN, CDR2 SVGIG (reference sequence). CDR3 protein: CAASRDSGANVLTF. CDR3 coding DNA: TGTGCCGCCTCCAGGGATTCTGGGGCCAACGTCCTGACTTTC. The full variable domain, its missing parts supplied by reference TRBV30 and TRBJ2-6, is SQTIHQWPATLVQPVGSPLSLECTVEGTSNPNLYWYRQAAGRGLQLLFYSVGIGQISSEVPQNLSASRPQDRQFILSSKKLLLSDSGFYLCAASRDSGANVLTFGAGSRLTVL.

V is TRBV7-9 and J is TRBJ1-1; TRBD1 agrees at 8 bases. The germline V gene encodes CDR1 SEHNR and CDR2 FQNEAQ (reference sequence). The V gene end was trimmed by 5 bases and the J gene end by 6 bases; junction bases not matched to a gene: 14. The CDR3 loop spans 16 amino acids. CDR3 amino acids: CASSPIGTGGYPEAFF. The DNA of the CDR3 is TGTGCCAGCAGCCCAATCGGGACAGGTGGTTACCCTGAAGCTTTCTTT. The variable domain in full, completed from reference TRBV7-9 and TRBJ1-1, reads DTGVSQNPRHKITKRGQNVTFRCDPISEHNRLYWYRQTLGQGPEFLTYFQNEAQLEKSRLLSDRFSAERPKGSFSTLEIQRTEQGDSAMYLCASSPIGTGGYPEAFFGQGTRLTVV.

V is TRBV5-5 and J is TRBJ1-4; D unclear. V was cut by 1 base and J by 6 bases, with 13 bases left in between. Germline CDR1 is SGHKS and CDR2 is YYEKEE (reference sequence). The CDR3 length is 15 residues. CDR3 coding DNA: TGTGCCAGCAGCTTGTTTTGGCCCCCTGATGAAAAACTGTTTTTT. It translates to CASSLFWPPDEKLFF. Together with reference TRBV5-5 and TRBJ1-4, the CDR3 gives the full variable domain: DAGVTQSPTHLIKTRGQQVTLRCSPISGHKSVSWYQQVLGQGPQFIFQYYEKEERGRGNFPDRFSARQFPNYSSELNVNALLLGDSALYLCASSLFWPPDEKLFFGSGTQLSVL.

The chain employs TRBV6-6 and TRBJ1-1, with D perhaps matching TRBD1 (5 bases). CDR3 length: 13 residues. In germline, CDR1 is MNHNY, CDR2 SVGAGI (reference sequence). With 4 bases removed from V and 6 bases from J, the gap between germline ends came to 12 bases. CDR3 sequence (DNA): TGTGCCAGCAGTTCTAGGGGCCGGGCTGAAGCTTTCTTT. Encoded protein: CASSSRGRAEAFF.

The V call is TRBV19, the J call TRBJ1-1, with a tentative D call TRBD1 (5 bases). Per the germline V gene, CDR1 is LNHDA and CDR2 is SQIVND (reference sequence). The CDR3 has 14 amino acids. V lost 6 bases to trimming and J lost 4 bases, with 15 bases between them. The CDR3 nucleotides are TGTGCCAGTAGACCACAGGCGGTGGGCACTGAAGCTTTCTTT. Protein sequence: CASRPQAVGTEAFF.

The chain has TRBV27 and TRBJ2-1; the D gene is possibly TRBD1 (5 bases). The germline gives CDR1 MNHEY, CDR2 SMNVEV (reference sequence). The CDR3 length is 16 residues. V shed 5 bases and J shed 0 bases, with 14 bases lying between them. The CDR3 nucleotides read TGTGCCAGCAGTAGTTTAGGGGTTAGCTCCTACAATGAGCAGTTCTTC. It encodes CASSSLGVSSYNEQFF.

The CDR3 DNA is TGCGCCAGCAGTGAGCCAGGGGGAGCGAATGAGCAGTTCTTC. Residues: CASSEPGGANEQFF. The chain recombines TRBV10-1 with TRBJ2-1; TRBD1 matches 7 bases. This CDR3 contains 14 residues. Germline CDR1 is WNHNN and CDR2 is SYGVQD (reference sequence). V lost 2 bases, J lost 7 bases, and 5 bases stayed unmatched.

This clone was detected only a few times. This sequence joins TRBV5-1 and TRBJ2-2; 15 bases agree with TRBD2. Germline assignment: CDR1 SGHRS and CDR2 YFSETQ. The CDR3 spans 18 residues. With 3 bases clipped from V and 4 bases from J, the junction kept 7 bases outside the gene matches. The DNA of the CDR3 is TGCGCCAGCAGCTCCGGACTAGCGGGAGGGCCGGGCACCGGGGAGCTGTTTTTT. Translation: CASSSGLAGGPGTGELFF.

The chain recombines TRBV2 with TRBJ1-5, with 7 bases that match TRBD1. Germline V gives CDR1 SNHLY, CDR2 FYNNEI. Germline trimming cut 6 bases from V and 2 bases from J; bases unmatched to any gene: 10. The CDR3 is 16 amino acids. CDR3 coding DNA: TGTGCCAGCAGGCCTGCTAGGGGGCAAGGCAATCAGCCCCAGCATTTT. Its translation: CASRPARGQGNQPQHF.

The chain joins TRBV18 to TRBJ1-2, with 8 bases identical to TRBD1. V dropped 3 bases and J dropped 6; count of bases not matched to a gene: 6. The CDR3 is made up of 14 amino acids. Germline loops: CDR1 KGHSH, CDR2 LQKENI. The CDR3 is CASSPTGQVDGYTF. Written as DNA, the CDR3 is TGTGCCAGCTCACCGACGGGACAGGTCGATGGCTACACCTTC.

The chain has TRBV6-5 and TRBJ2-7, with D perhaps TRBD1 (7 bases). Germline CDR1 and CDR2: MNHEY and SVGAGI. The CDR3 extends over 15 amino acids. The V end was cut by 8 bases, the J end by 0 bases, with 17 bases between. The CDR3 sequence is CASGGTEAYSYEQYF. The CDR3, as DNA: TGTGCCAGCGGGGGGACAGAGGCCTACTCCTACGAGCAGTACTTC.

CDR3 sequence: CASISGNEKLFF. The CDR3 DNA sequence: TGTGCCAGCATATCGGGGAATGAAAAACTGTTTTTT. V usage is TRBV2 and J usage is TRBJ1-4; unclear D gene. Looked up from germline, CDR1 is SNHLY and CDR2 is FYNNEI. The CDR3 totals 12 residues. Trimming took 7 bases from V and 5 from J, leaving 8 bases between them. Filled out from reference TRBV2 and TRBJ1-4, the complete variable domain reads EPEVTQTPSHQVTQMGQEVILRCVPISNHLYFYWYRQILGQKVEFLVSFYNNEISEKSEIFDDQFSVERPDGSNFTLKIRSTKLEDSAMYFCASISGNEKLFFGSGTQLSVL.

The genes are TRBV7-3 and TRBJ1-2, with TRBD1 identical over 9 bases. With 0 bases clipped from V and 2 bases from J, the junction kept 1 base outside the gene matches. The CDR3 has 15 amino acids. The germline gives CDR1 SGHTA, CDR2 FQGTGA. CDR3 residues: CASSLTGTGNYGYTF. CDR3 nucleotides: TGTGCCAGCAGCTTAACGGGGACAGGGAACTATGGCTACACCTTC.

The V and J genes are TRBV11-2 and TRBJ2-7, with a possible D match to TRBD1 (6 bases). Trimming removed 5 bases from V and 9 bases from J, with 14 bases in between. The length of the CDR3 is 12 residues. Germline V gene lookup returns CDR1 SGHAT and CDR2 FQNNGV. In DNA, the CDR3 is TGTGCCAGCAGCGTCCCTCAGGGGAGGCAGTACTTC. Amino acids: CASSVPQGRQYF.

The chain employs TRBV7-9 and TRBJ2-2, with 7 bases fitting TRBD2. Unmatched junction bases numbered 7, after V lost 3 bases and J lost 3 bases. The V gene's germline CDR1 is SEHNR and CDR2 FQNEAQ (reference sequence). This CDR3 spans 16 amino acids. The DNA for the CDR3 is TGTGCCAGCAGCTTCCCTGCCGCGGGGGACACCGGGGAGCTGTTTTTT. It translates to CASSFPAAGDTGELFF.

V gene TRBV15 combines with J gene TRBJ2-7; TRBD2 matches at 12 bases. V shed 5 bases, J shed 5 bases, and the junction held 16 bases outside the gene matches. Per germline, CDR1 LNHNV and CDR2 YYDKDF (reference sequence). CDR3 size: 18 residues. The CDR3 nucleotides are TGTGCCACCAGCCAAACCCAACGACTAGCGGGAGAAAATAACGAGCAGTACTTC. Its translation: CATSQTQRLAGENNEQYF.